The 5 T cell receptor beta chains in this list originate from one sample, sequenced in a study of shared clonotypes between healthy human individuals. Profiling relied on immunoSEQ multiplex PCR, and the TCRdb table lists in-frame clones only, not all of them. Among around 1,100,000 clones listed, approximately 77% were seen once. The sequenced sample was memory CD4+ T cells from PBMCs. Subset reported: CD45RA-negative fraction. Receptor source: a man younger than 35 in good health. Some clones in this sample may be carry-over from other donors' samples.

The chain is built from TRBV30 and TRBJ2-1; maybe TRBD2 (6 bases). The CDR3 runs 15 residues. In germline, CDR1 is GTSNPN, CDR2 SVGIG (reference sequence). With 2 bases removed from V and 2 bases from J, the gap between germline ends came to 13 bases. For the CDR3, the DNA is TGTGCCTGGAGTTTCCGGGACTCGCCCTACAATGAGCAGTTCTTC. Amino acids: CAWSFRDSPYNEQFF.

This clone was found a few times. The CDR3 DNA follows: TGCGCCAGCAGCTGGGACCGAGGGGACGAGCAGTACTTC. This encodes CASSWDRGDEQYF. The chain joins TRBV5-1 to TRBJ2-7; possibly TRBD1 or TRBD2 for D (5 bases each). CDR1 is SGHRS and CDR2 is YFSETQ in the germline V gene. The length of the CDR3 is 13 residues. Trimming left V 3 bases short and J 5 bases short, with 12 bases between.

The chain links TRBV30 to TRBJ2-7; D possibly uses TRBD1 or TRBD2 (5 bases each). Per the germline V gene, CDR1 is GTSNPN and CDR2 is SVGIG (reference sequence). The CDR3 loop spans 14 amino acids. V was shortened by 4 bases and J by 7 bases, with 20 bases between the two germline ends. The CDR3 DNA sequence: TGTGCCTGGACACCCGGGACGGACCTCCGGGAGCAGTACTTC. Translating gives CAWTPGTDLREQYF.

The chain joins TRBV19 to TRBJ2-1; tentative D call: TRBD1 (5 bases). The length of the CDR3 is 15 residues. Deletions cut 6 bases from V and 0 bases from J, with 12 bases between. Germline CDR1 LNHDA, CDR2 SQIVND (reference sequence). The CDR3 bases are TGTGCCAGTAGCCTCAGGGTGGGCTCCTACAATGAGCAGTTCTTC. Translation: CASSLRVGSYNEQFF.

V usage is TRBV20-1 and J usage is TRBJ2-7; no clear D. CDR1 and CDR2 (germline): DFQATT, SNEGSKA (reference sequence). The CDR3 runs to 10 residues. CDR3 sequence (DNA): TGCAGCGCCGTTAGGAGCGAGCAGTACTTC. Encoded protein: CSAVRSEQYF.